Here is one TCR beta chain with its context. What it binds is unknown. The sample originates from a study of T-cell reconstitution after alpha-beta-depleted transplantation in children. General observations from the study: The study reportedly traced alpha-beta T cells about two months after transplant to several hundred expanded graft clones.

Unique molecular identifiers were built into the TCRbeta library. Via MiXCR, TCRdb re-called the PCR reads, giving one row per CDR3 protein. The sample has 700,000 to 950,000 distinct CDR3 sequences, 15% to 20% seen once; the top ten hold approximately 5%. This CDR3 region has 15 residues. The germline V gene encodes CDR1 MDHEN and CDR2 SYDVKM. V was pared by 4 bases and J by 6 bases, with 9 bases of the junction left unmatched. The rearrangement joins TRBV28 to TRBJ1-5; TRBD1 matches at 7 bases. The sequence was obtained from a male patient under 18 who had a stem cell transplant for acute lymphoblastic leukemia, so the T cells may come from the graft donor. The specimen comprised PBMCs, mostly from graft donor cells, sampled 360 days after TCRalphabeta/CD19-depleted stem cell transplant. The CDR3 loop reads CASSWGQGGIQPQHF. DNA of the CDR3: TGTGCCAGCAGTTGGGGCCAGGGGGGAATTCAGCCCCAGCATTTT.